This T cell receptor (beta chain) was retrieved from a study of cytomegalovirus exposure and HLA in healthy donors. About the research overall: The platform used for the 120 or so validation repertoires matched that of the approximately 670 first-cohort repertoires, a later analysis reported. Overall study findings and caveats: Subsequent analysis found a tendency for first-cohort TCR clusters to co-occur within the approximately 130 validation repertoires. In vitro work confirmed that a few CMV-associated chains recognize CMV antigens.

TCRdb's copy holds only in-frame clones and misses some; the assay was immunoSEQ multiplex PCR. The sample carries under 300,000 clones, just over 85% recorded once. Turning to this clone: The antigen is not known.

The CDR3 sequence is 15 residues long. The sequence was collected from a woman aged 18 to 35 in good health and CMV-seronegative. Sequencing input: PBMCs. The gene calls are TRBV1 and TRBJ2-2; the D call in the table, TRBD2, was not verified against the DNA. TRBV1 is tagged as a pseudogene. CDR3 sequence reads: CTTPGLAGHTGELFF. The CDR3 nucleotides read TGCACCACCCCAGGACTAGCGGGACACACCGGGGAGCTGTTTTTT.